This T cell receptor beta chain was sequenced for a study of high-grade serous ovarian cancer treatment subgroups. Study conclusions and caveats: Only CDR3 was analyzed; CDR1 and CDR2 were not. Spatial context was lost because tumors were sequenced in bulk. Tumors within one patient showed repertoire similarity of 0.11 to 0.79.

The length of the CDR3 is 13 residues. Germline V lookup: CDR1 SGHTA, CDR2 FQGNSA. V was trimmed by 6 bases and J by 4 bases, leaving 10 bases between them. Tumor tissue was taken before any definitive surgery or chemotherapy was given. Turning to this clone: Its antigen is not known.

Data came from immunoSEQ multiplex PCR; TCRdb stores just in-frame clones and leaves some out. The data contain over 4,500 clones, approximately 70% of them singletons. The sequencing input was tumor tissue. This sequence was found in a human donor with high-grade serous ovarian cancer. The V call is TRBV7-2, the J call TRBJ1-5, with D hard to call. CDR3 region: CASSAGPNQPQHF. The CDR3 region has the DNA TGTGCCAGCAGTGCGGGCCCTAATCAGCCCCAGCATTTT.